This T cell receptor beta chain was recovered during a study of T-cell reconstitution after alpha-beta-depleted transplantation in children. The ends were cut back, 0 bases at V and 10 bases at J, with 14 bases in the middle. This CDR3 spans 15 amino acids. Germline-derived CDR1 and CDR2 are SGHRS and YFSETQ. TCRbeta library preparation incorporated unique molecular identifiers. TCRdb analysed the PCR reads with MiXCR anew, one entry per CDR3 protein. Of approximately 130,000 distinct CDR3 sequences in the sample, 9.5% to 10% are singletons; the top ten hold around 24%. The rearrangement joins TRBV5-1 to TRBJ1-6; TRBD1 is a possible D gene (5 bases). The sequences come from PBMCs, mostly from graft donor cells, collected 180 days after TCRalphabeta/CD19-depleted stem cell transplant. The source of this sequence is a girl under two years old who had a stem cell transplant for combined immunodeficiency, so the T cells may come from the graft donor. In DNA, the CDR3 is TGCGCCAGCAGCTTGGAACGACCCGGGGCATCACCCCTCCACTTT. It yields the protein CASSLERPGASPLHF. The full variable domain, its missing parts supplied by reference TRBV5-1 and TRBJ1-6, is KAGVTQTPRYLIKTRGQQVTLSCSPISGHRSVSWYQQTPGQGLQFLFEYFSETQRNKGNFPGRFSGRQFSNSRSEMNVSTLELGDSALYLCASSLERPGASPLHFGNGTRLTVT.